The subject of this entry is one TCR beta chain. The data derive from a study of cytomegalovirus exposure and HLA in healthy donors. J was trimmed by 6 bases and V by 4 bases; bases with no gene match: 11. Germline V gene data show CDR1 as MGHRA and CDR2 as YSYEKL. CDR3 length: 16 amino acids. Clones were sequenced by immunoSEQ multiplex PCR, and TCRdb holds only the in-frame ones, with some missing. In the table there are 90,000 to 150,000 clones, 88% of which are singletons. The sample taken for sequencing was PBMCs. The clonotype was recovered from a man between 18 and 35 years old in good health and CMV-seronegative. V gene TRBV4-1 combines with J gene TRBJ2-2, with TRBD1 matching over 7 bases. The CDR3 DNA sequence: TGCGCCAGCAGCCCGGGACAGCGAGCCAGTCCCGGGGAGCTGTTTTTT. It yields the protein CASSPGQRASPGELFF.